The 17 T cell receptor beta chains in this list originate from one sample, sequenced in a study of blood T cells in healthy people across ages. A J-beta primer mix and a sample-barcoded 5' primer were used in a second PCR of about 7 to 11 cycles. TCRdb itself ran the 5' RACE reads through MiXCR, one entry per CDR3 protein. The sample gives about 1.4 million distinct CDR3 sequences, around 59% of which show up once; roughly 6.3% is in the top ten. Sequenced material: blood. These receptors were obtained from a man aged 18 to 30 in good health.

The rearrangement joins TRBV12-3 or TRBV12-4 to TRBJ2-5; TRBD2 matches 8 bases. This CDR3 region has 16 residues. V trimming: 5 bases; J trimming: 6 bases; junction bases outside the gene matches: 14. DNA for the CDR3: TGTGCCAGCAGTCCGACAAGCGGGAGAGGTCGGAAGACCCAGTACTTC. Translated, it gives CASSPTSGRGRKTQYF.

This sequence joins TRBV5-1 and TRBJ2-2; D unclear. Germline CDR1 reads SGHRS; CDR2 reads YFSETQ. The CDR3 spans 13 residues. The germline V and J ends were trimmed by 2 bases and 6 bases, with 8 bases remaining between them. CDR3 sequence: CASSFPVAGELFF. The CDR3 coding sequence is TGCGCCAGCAGCTTCCCCGTGGCCGGGGAGCTGTTTTTT. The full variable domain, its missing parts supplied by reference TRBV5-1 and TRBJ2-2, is KAGVTQTPRYLIKTRGQQVTLSCSPISGHRSVSWYQQTPGQGLQFLFEYFSETQRNKGNFPGRFSGRQFSNSRSEMNVSTLELGDSALYLCASSFPVAGELFFGEGSRLTVL.

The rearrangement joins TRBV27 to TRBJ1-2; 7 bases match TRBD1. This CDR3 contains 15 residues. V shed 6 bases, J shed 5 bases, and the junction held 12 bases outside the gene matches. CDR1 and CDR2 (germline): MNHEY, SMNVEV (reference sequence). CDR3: CASRLTGEGGYGYTF. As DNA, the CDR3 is TGTGCCAGCAGGCTAACAGGGGAAGGAGGGTATGGCTACACCTTC.

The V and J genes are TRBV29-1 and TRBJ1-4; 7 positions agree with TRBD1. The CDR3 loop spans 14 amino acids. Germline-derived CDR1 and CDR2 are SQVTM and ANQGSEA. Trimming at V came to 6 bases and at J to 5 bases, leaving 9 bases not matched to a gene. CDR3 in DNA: TGCAGCGTCGGGGGGACAGATGAAAATGAAAAACTGTTTTTT. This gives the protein CSVGGTDENEKLFF.

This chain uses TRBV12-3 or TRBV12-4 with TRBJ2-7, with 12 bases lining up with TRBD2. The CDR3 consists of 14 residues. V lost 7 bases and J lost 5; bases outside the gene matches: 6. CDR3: CASTLAGGPNEQYF. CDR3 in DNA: TGTGCCAGCACTCTAGCGGGAGGGCCGAACGAGCAGTACTTC.

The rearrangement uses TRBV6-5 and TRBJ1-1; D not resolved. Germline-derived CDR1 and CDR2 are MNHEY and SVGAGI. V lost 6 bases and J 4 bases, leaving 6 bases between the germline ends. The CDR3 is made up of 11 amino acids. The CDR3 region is CASRAGTEAFF. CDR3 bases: TGTGCCAGCAGAGCGGGCACTGAAGCTTTCTTT.

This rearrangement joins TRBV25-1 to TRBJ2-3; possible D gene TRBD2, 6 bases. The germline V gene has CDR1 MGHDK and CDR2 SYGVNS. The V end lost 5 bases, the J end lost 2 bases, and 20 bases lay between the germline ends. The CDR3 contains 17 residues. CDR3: CASSPRTGSFTTDTQYF. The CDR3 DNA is TGTGCCAGCAGTCCCCGGACCGGGAGTTTTACCACAGATACGCAGTATTTT.

CDR3 protein: CSARDHKSNSYEQYF. The CDR3 DNA sequence: TGCAGTGCTAGAGATCACAAGTCCAACTCCTACGAGCAGTACTTC. The genes are TRBV20-1 and TRBJ2-4; no clear D. The J call is doubtful: the DNA matches TRBJ2-7 better. CDR1 and CDR2 (germline): DFQATT, SNEGSKA (reference sequence). The CDR3 contains 15 residues.

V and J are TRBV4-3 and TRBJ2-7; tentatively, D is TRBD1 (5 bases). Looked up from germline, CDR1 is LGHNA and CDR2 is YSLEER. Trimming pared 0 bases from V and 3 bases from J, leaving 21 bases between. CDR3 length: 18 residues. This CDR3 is CASSQDPKGLESFYEQYF. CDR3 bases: TGCGCCAGCAGCCAAGATCCTAAGGGGTTGGAGTCCTTCTACGAGCAGTACTTC.

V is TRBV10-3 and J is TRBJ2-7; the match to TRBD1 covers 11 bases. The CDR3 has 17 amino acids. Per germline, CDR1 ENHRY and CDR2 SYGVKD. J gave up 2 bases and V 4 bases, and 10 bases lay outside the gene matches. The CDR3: CAISAGTGGFSTYEQYF. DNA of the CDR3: TGTGCCATCAGTGCGGGGACAGGGGGATTTTCGACCTACGAGCAGTACTTC.

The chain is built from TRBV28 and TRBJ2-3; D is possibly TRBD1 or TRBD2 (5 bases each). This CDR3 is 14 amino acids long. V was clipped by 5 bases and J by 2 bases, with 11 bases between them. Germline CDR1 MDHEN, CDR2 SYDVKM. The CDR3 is CASSVPGTTDTQYF. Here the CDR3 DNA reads TGTGCCAGCAGTGTACCAGGGACCACAGATACGCAGTATTTT.

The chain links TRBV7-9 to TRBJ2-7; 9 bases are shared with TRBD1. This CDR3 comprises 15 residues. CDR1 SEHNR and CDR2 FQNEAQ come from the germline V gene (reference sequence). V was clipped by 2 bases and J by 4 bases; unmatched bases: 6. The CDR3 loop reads CASSLKQGAGYEQYF. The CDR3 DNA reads TGTGCCAGCAGCTTAAAACAGGGGGCTGGTTACGAGCAGTACTTC.

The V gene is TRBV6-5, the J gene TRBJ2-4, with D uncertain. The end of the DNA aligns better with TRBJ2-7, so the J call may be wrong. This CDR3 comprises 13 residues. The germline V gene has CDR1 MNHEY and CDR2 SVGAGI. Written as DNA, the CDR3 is TGTGCCAGCAGTTACTCGGGTCACTACGAGCAGTACTTC. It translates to CASSYSGHYEQYF.

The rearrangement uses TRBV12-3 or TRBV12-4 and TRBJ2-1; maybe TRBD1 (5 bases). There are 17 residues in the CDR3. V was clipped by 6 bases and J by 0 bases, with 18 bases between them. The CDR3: CASRMGPTASSYNEQFF. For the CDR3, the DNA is TGTGCCAGCAGGATGGGTCCGACAGCCAGCTCCTACAATGAGCAGTTCTTC.

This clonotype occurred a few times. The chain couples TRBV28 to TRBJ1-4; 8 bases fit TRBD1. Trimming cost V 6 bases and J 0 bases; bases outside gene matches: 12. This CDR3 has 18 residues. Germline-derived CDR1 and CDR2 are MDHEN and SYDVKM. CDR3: CASSRKTGVSATNEKLFF. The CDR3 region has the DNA TGTGCCAGCAGCCGAAAGACAGGGGTTTCGGCAACTAATGAAAAACTGTTTTTT.

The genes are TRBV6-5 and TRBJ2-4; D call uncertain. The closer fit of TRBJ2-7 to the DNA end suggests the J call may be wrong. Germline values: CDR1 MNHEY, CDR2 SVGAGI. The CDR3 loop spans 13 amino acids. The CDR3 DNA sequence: TGTGCCAGCAGTTACACCCTACAAGACGAGCAGTACTTC. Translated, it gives CASSYTLQDEQYF.

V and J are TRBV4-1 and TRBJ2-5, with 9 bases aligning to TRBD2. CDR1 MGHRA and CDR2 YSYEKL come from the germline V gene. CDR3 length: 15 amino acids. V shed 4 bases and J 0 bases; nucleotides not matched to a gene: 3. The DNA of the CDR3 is TGCGCCAGCAGCCGGTCTAGCGGGGACCAAGAGACCCAGTACTTC. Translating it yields CASSRSSGDQETQYF.